Listed here is a single T cell receptor beta chain. The CDR3 length is 15 residues. Per germline, CDR1 SGHKS and CDR2 YYEKEE (reference sequence). V was cut by 0 bases and J by 6 bases, with 13 bases left in between. Using immunoSEQ multiplex PCR, the repertoire was profiled, and TCRdb retains in-frame clones only, with some absent. The data hold approximately 46,000 clones, with roughly 86% observed a single time. This sample is drawn from a study of control samples from healthy donors and cancer patients. This receptor was taken from a woman aged 60-75 years with lung cancer. Specimen: PBMCs. The chain uses TRBV5-5 and TRBJ2-1, with D unresolved. CDR3 DNA: TGTGCCAGCAGCTTGGGACCCGTTTTCGGCAATGAGCAGTTCTTC. Translated, it gives CASSLGPVFGNEQFF.